This TCR beta chain is from a study of blood T cell repertoires in COVID-19. On the study more broadly: Both acute and convalescent COVID-19 samples were obtained from the United States, Italy and Spain.

In the original analysis: Amplification with reference gene primers provided the estimates of nucleated cell counts. Profiled with immunoSEQ multiplex PCR; TCRdb holds only in-frame clones, not every one. V and J calls and clone size are copied from that table; D and trimming were computed from the DNA. This table holds roughly 150,000 clones, 79% found once. Unmatched junction bases numbered 3, after V lost 3 bases and J lost 2 bases. The V gene's germline CDR1 is SEHNR and CDR2 FQNEAQ (reference sequence). The CDR3 totals 14 residues. Participant age was roughly 18 to 89 years, and participants resided in around 24 US areas. Cohort placement rested on clinical history that participants reported themselves.

The sequenced sample consisted of PBMCs or T cells enriched from blood (not recorded which). This chain connects TRBV7-9 to TRBJ2-7, with TRBD1 matching 8 bases. The origin of this receptor is a woman in her 70s in a cohort exposed to, infected with or recovered from COVID-19 (not recorded which). The CDR3 DNA reads TGTGCCAGCAGCTTGATGGGACAGGCCTACGAGCAGTACTTC. Translation: CASSLMGQAYEQYF.